This T cell receptor (beta chain) appears in the sequencing data of a study of T cell changes during pregnancy in multiple sclerosis (dated by TCRdb to about 2019). Regarding the complete study: The study looked at changes in the T cell repertoire across pregnancy in women with multiple sclerosis.

Concerning this clone itself: It has no known antigen specificity. There are no base qualities to consult, and no much larger clone falls within one base.

Looking up the germline V gene (reference sequence) yields CDR1 MNHEY and CDR2 SMNVEV. Germline trimming: 3 bases from V, 1 base from J; junction bases outside gene matches: 2. The CDR3 holds 15 amino acids from the cysteine to the phenylalanine. Only CDR3 DNA is held: 45 bases, read in frame from base 1. The receptor library was made with the immunoSEQ multiplex PCR assay. This immuneACCESS table, as held by TCRdb, lists in-frame sequences with V and J called but not all clones. Of the missing ones, under half trace to an unresolved V gene in checked studies; the others have no known cause. The sample table lists 93,000 or so clones, roughly nine tenths of them with a count of one. Together, the top ten hold roughly 0.93% of the sample.

This TCR was sampled from a female donor with multiple sclerosis, enrolled in a pregnancy study. The chain employs TRBV27 and TRBJ2-1; 8 junctional bases match TRBD2. Sequenced here: peripheral blood, sampled after pregnancy. The CDR3 region has the sequence CASSFAGGSYNEQFF. In nucleotides, the sequence is TGTGCCAGCAGTTTTGCGGGAGGTTCCTACAATGAGCAGTTCTTC.